This entry lists 18 T cell receptor beta chains sequenced from one sample in a study of technical replicates of blood from four donors. The method was immunoSEQ multiplex PCR; TCRdb's version includes in-frame clones alone and lacks a portion of them. The sample gives about 48,000 clones, around nine tenths of which show up once; 3.9% is in the top ten. The sequencing input was PBMCs. Every receptor here comes from a human donor in good health. Some clones in this sample may be carry-over from other donors' samples.

The chain links TRBV4-2 to TRBJ1-4; D might be TRBD1 (6 bases). CDR3 length equals 15 residues. The germline V and J ends were trimmed by 6 bases and 1 base, with 12 bases remaining between them. The germline V gene encodes CDR1 LGHNA and CDR2 YNFKEQ. The CDR3 DNA reads TGTGCCAGCAGGGCGGGGGGCAGAACTAATGAAAAACTGTTTTTT. Residues: CASRAGGRTNEKLFF.

This chain connects TRBV2 to TRBJ2-2; 10 positions agree with TRBD2. V shed 6 bases, J shed 8 bases, and the junction held 6 bases outside the gene matches. CDR1 is SNHLY and CDR2 is FYNNEI in the germline V gene. The CDR3 sequence is 14 residues long. The CDR3 here is CASRRLAGEGELFF. CDR3 nucleotides: TGTGCCAGCAGAAGGCTAGCGGGAGAGGGGGAGCTGTTTTTT.

J is TRBJ1-2 and V is TRBV7-2; 10 bases match TRBD1. Germline assignment: CDR1 SGHTA and CDR2 FQGNSA. V shed 3 bases, J shed 4 bases, and the junction held 5 bases outside the gene matches. This CDR3 is built from 15 residues. The CDR3: CASSLGQGPSYGYTF. Here the CDR3 DNA reads TGTGCCAGCAGCTTGGGACAGGGGCCATCCTATGGCTACACCTTC.

The V gene is TRBV7-8, the J gene TRBJ1-5; D gene ambiguous. V was cut by 5 bases and J by 0 bases, with 14 bases left in between. CDR3 length: 16 residues. Germline assignment: CDR1 SGHVS and CDR2 FQNEAQ. The CDR3 DNA reads as TGTGCCAGCAGCCTAGAGGTACAGTATAGCAATCAGCCCCAGCATTTT. It is translated as CASSLEVQYSNQPQHF.

This rearrangement joins TRBV15 to TRBJ1-1, with D hard to call. CDR3 length: 13 residues. Trimming removed 0 bases from V and 4 bases from J, with 6 bases in between. Germline CDR1 and CDR2: LNHNV and YYDKDF (reference sequence). The CDR3 nucleotides read TGTGCCACCAGCAGAGATCTGAGCACTGAAGCTTTCTTT. Translated, it gives CATSRDLSTEAFF.

The gene calls are TRBV6-6 and TRBJ1-6; no reliable D call. V was trimmed by 4 bases and J by 10 bases, leaving 11 bases between them. The germline CDR1 and CDR2 sequences are MNHNY and SVGAGI (reference sequence). CDR3 length: 13 amino acids. CDR3 bases: TGTGCCAGCAGTTTAAATACAGTATCACCCCTCCACTTT. It specifies CASSLNTVSPLHF.

This sequence joins TRBV30 and TRBJ2-7; 9 nucleotides align to TRBD2. Germline V gene data show CDR1 as GTSNPN and CDR2 as SVGIG (reference sequence). V was clipped by 4 bases and J by 5 bases; unmatched bases: 6. The CDR3 is 13 residues long. As DNA, the CDR3 is TGTGCCTGGACGGGGCGGGAGGGAAACGAGCAGTACTTC. Translated: CAWTGREGNEQYF. The variable domain in full, with the rest retrieved from reference TRBV30 and TRBJ2-7, is SQTIHQWPATLVQPVGSPLSLECTVEGTSNPNLYWYRQAAGRGLQLLFYSVGIGQISSEVPQNLSASRPQDRQFILSSKKLLLSDSGFYLCAWTGREGNEQYFGPGTRLTVT.

The gene calls are TRBV5-1 and TRBJ2-7; D is unresolved. Trimming pared 2 bases from V and 4 bases from J, leaving 19 bases between. Germline CDR1 reads SGHRS; CDR2 reads YFSETQ. The CDR3 covers 16 residues. CDR3 sequence reads: CASSLAAETLAYEQYF. DNA for the CDR3: TGCGCCAGCAGCTTAGCCGCCGAGACCTTAGCTTACGAGCAGTACTTC.

The CDR3 DNA sequence: TGTGCCAGTACCCAGGGGCAGTTCAATCAGCCCCAGCATTTT. This encodes CASTQGQFNQPQHF. The genes are TRBV19 and TRBJ1-5, with D perhaps matching TRBD1 (6 bases). This CDR3 region has 14 residues. Between the trimmed V and J ends, which lost 7 bases and 3 bases, there was a span of 13 bases. Per the germline V gene, CDR1 is LNHDA and CDR2 is SQIVND (reference sequence).

The chain recombines TRBV7-2 with TRBJ2-7, with TRBD2 matching over 8 bases. J gave up 0 bases and V 4 bases, and 5 bases lay outside the gene matches. Germline assignment: CDR1 SGHTA and CDR2 FQGNSA. This CDR3 has 15 residues. The CDR3 DNA follows: TGTGCCAGCAGCTCACTCACTAGCGGCTCCTACGAGCAGTACTTC. Residues: CASSSLTSGSYEQYF.

In its sample, this clone was seen once. The V call is TRBV9, the J call TRBJ2-2; no clear D. V shed 4 bases and J shed 3 bases, with 13 bases lying between them. The V gene's germline CDR1 is SGDLS and CDR2 YYNGEE. This CDR3 region has 15 residues. The CDR3 bases are TGTGCCAGCAGCCCTCGGTTGGTGGACACCGGGGAGCTGTTTTTT. Protein sequence: CASSPRLVDTGELFF.

The chain is built from TRBV15 and TRBJ1-2, with 7 nucleotides matching TRBD1. V dropped 4 bases and J dropped 6; count of bases not matched to a gene: 8. The CDR3 is made up of 14 amino acids. Germline V gene sequence: CDR1 LNHNV, CDR2 YYDKDF (reference sequence). CDR3 in amino acids: CATSKRVTGDGYTF. The CDR3, as DNA: TGTGCCACCAGCAAACGGGTTACAGGGGATGGCTACACCTTC.

The chain combines TRBV6-5 with TRBJ2-7, with 9 bases identical to TRBD1. Germline assignment: CDR1 MNHEY and CDR2 SVGAGI. V shed 4 bases and J 3 bases; nucleotides not matched to a gene: 7. The CDR3 extends over 15 amino acids. CDR3 coding DNA: TGTGCCAGCAGTTTAGGACAGGGGAGAGGCTACGAGCAGTACTTC. Translating it yields CASSLGQGRGYEQYF.

This clone occurred once. The V call is TRBV30, the J call TRBJ2-1; no clear D. The ends were cut back, 0 bases at V and 7 bases at J, with 4 bases in the middle. The CDR3 runs to 11 residues. Germline lookup yields CDR1 GTSNPN and CDR2 SVGIG (reference sequence). The CDR3 is CAWSVLNEQFF. CDR3 in DNA: TGTGCCTGGAGTGTACTAAATGAGCAGTTCTTC.

The chain couples TRBV6-1 to TRBJ2-5; TRBD1 aligns across 8 bases. This CDR3 contains 14 residues. Germline assignment: CDR1 MNHNS and CDR2 SASEGT. After removal of 3 bases from V and 7 bases from J, the junction contained 7 bases not matched to a gene. The chain's CDR3 is CASSEDRVQGTQYF. As DNA, the CDR3 is TGTGCCAGCAGTGAGGACAGGGTCCAGGGGACCCAGTACTTC.

V and J are TRBV14 and TRBJ1-1; D not resolved. CDR3 size: 13 residues. Trimming took 1 base from V and 11 from J, leaving 14 bases between them. The germline V gene has CDR1 SGHDN and CDR2 FVKESK. The CDR3 sequence: CASSQASGYRAFF. The CDR3, as DNA: TGTGCCAGCAGCCAAGCTTCAGGTTATAGGGCTTTCTTT.

V and J are TRBV10-1 and TRBJ2-7; 12 bases line up with TRBD2. Germline V lookup: CDR1 WNHNN, CDR2 SYGVQD (reference sequence). The CDR3 runs to 16 residues. Trimming cost V 7 bases and J 4 bases; bases outside gene matches: 11. The CDR3 region is CASMNCTSGRLYEQYF. The CDR3, as DNA: TGCGCCAGCATGAATTGCACTAGCGGGAGGCTTTACGAGCAGTACTTC.

The chain links TRBV30 to TRBJ1-2; maybe TRBD1 (5 bases). V was pared by 0 bases and J by 6 bases, with 11 bases between. The CDR3 runs to 13 residues. Germline V gene data show CDR1 as GTSNPN and CDR2 as SVGIG (reference sequence). The CDR3, as DNA: TGTGCCTGGAGTGTAAGACAGCCTGATGGCTACACCTTC. It translates to CAWSVRQPDGYTF.